Listed below are T cell receptor beta chains from one sample, sequenced in a study of OX40 agonist ivuxolimab in advanced cancers. Some clones are missing from TCRdb's copy, which holds only in-frame ones; the method was immunoSEQ multiplex PCR. The table records about 69,000 clones, approximately 90% of them present only once. The sequencing here drew on CD4+ or CD8+ T cells sorted from blood, taken in a trial of the OX40 agonist ivuxolimab. The receptors stem from an adult with an advanced solid tumor such as melanoma, head and neck, liver or kidney cancer. Both conserved end residues are part of each CDR3. Each record gives: V gene, J gene, CDR3 length, clone size, D gene, CDR3 protein, CDR3 DNA. D genes are given only for firm matches. Clone size appears in some rows only: once, few, many, or a class for an expanded clone.

V: TRBV28
J: TRBJ1-5
length: 16
size: .
D: .
CDR3: CASSSGEVLGNQPQHF
DNA: TGTGCCAGCAGTTCGGGAGAGGTGTTGGGCAATCAGCCCCAGCATTTT

V: TRBV5-4
J: TRBJ2-7
length: 15
size: .
D: TRBD2
CDR3: CASSSILAGDYEQYF
DNA: TGTGCCAGCAGCTCGATACTAGCGGGAGACTACGAGCAGTACTTC

V: TRBV13
J: TRBJ2-3
length: 15
size: .
D: .
CDR3: CASSLGILATPTQYF
DNA: TGTGCCAGCAGCTTAGGAATTCTAGCAACCCCAACGCAGTATTTT

V: TRBV6-5
J: TRBJ2-7
length: 15
size: .
D: .
CDR3: CASSPWQGRSYEQYF
DNA: TGTGCCAGCAGCCCCTGGCAGGGGCGTTCCTACGAGCAGTACTTC

V: TRBV6-1
J: TRBJ2-3
length: 13
size: .
D: .
CDR3: CASSEGRLDTQYF
DNA: TGTGCCAGCAGTGAAGGTAGATTAGATACGCAGTATTTT

V: TRBV19
J: TRBJ1-1
length: 15
size: .
D: .
CDR3: CASSIGGRANTEAFF
DNA: TGTGCCAGTAGTATAGGCGGCAGGGCTAACACTGAAGCTTTCTTT

V: TRBV1
J: TRBJ2-5
length: 16
size: once
D: .
CDR3: CTSSQGLAGAQETQYF
DNA: TGCACCAGCAGTCAAGGACTAGCGGGTGCCCAAGAGACCCAGTACTTC

V: TRBV27
J: TRBJ2-1
length: 15
size: once
D: .
CDR3: CASSFIGGGNNEQFF
DNA: TGTGCCAGCAGTTTTATTGGCGGTGGAAACAATGAGCAGTTCTTC

V: TRBV2
J: TRBJ2-7
length: 13
size: .
D: TRBD1
CDR3: CASSKRDRDEQYF
DNA: TGTGCCAGCAGTAAACGGGACAGGGACGAGCAGTACTTC

V: TRBV27
J: TRBJ1-5
length: 13
size: .
D: .
CDR3: CASGREGNQPQHF
DNA: TGTGCCAGCGGTAGGGAGGGCAATCAGCCCCAGCATTTT

V: TRBV7-9
J: TRBJ2-2
length: 13
size: .
D: TRBD2
CDR3: CASRGRASGELFF
DNA: TGTGCCAGCAGAGGGAGGGCTTCCGGGGAGCTGTTTTTT

V: TRBV19
J: TRBJ2-1
length: 12
size: .
D: .
CDR3: CASSIANNEQFF
DNA: TGTGCCAGTAGTATAGCCAACAATGAGCAGTTCTTC

V: TRBV7-9
J: TRBJ2-6
length: 19
size: .
D: TRBD2
CDR3: CASSPPLSAGVSGANVLTF
DNA: TGTGCCAGCAGCCCCCCCCTTTCAGCGGGAGTTTCCGGGGCCAACGTCCTGACTTTC

V: TRBV19
J: TRBJ2-5
length: 15
size: .
D: .
CDR3: CASSIDLQVWETQYF
DNA: TGTGCCAGTAGTATAGATCTTCAGGTATGGGAGACCCAGTACTTC

V: TRBV9
J: TRBJ1-3
length: 15
size: .
D: TRBD1
CDR3: CASSVSWQGADTIYF
DNA: TGTGCCAGCAGCGTTAGTTGGCAGGGGGCTGACACCATATATTTT

V: TRBV4-2
J: TRBJ2-5
length: 15
size: .
D: TRBD1
CDR3: CASSQGQGKQETQYF
DNA: TGTGCCAGCAGCCAAGGACAGGGGAAGCAAGAGACCCAGTACTTC

V: TRBV13
J: TRBJ1-1
length: 15
size: .
D: TRBD1
CDR3: CASSSAGTGGTEAFF
DNA: TGTGCCAGCAGCTCCGCCGGGACAGGGGGAACTGAAGCTTTCTTT

V: TRBV19
J: TRBJ1-6
length: 13
size: few
D: .
CDR3: CASSIGGESPLHF
DNA: TGTGCCAGTAGTATAGGGGGAGAATCACCCCTCCACTTT

V: TRBV4-1
J: TRBJ1-2
length: 13
size: .
D: .
CDR3: CASSQETVYGYTF
DNA: TGCGCCAGCAGCCAAGAGACAGTATATGGCTACACCTTC

V: TRBV4-1
J: TRBJ1-1
length: 14
size: .
D: .
CDR3: CASSQGHWNTEAFF
DNA: TGCGCCAGCAGCCAGGGACACTGGAACACTGAAGCTTTCTTT

V: TRBV27
J: TRBJ2-7
length: 14
size: once
D: TRBD2
CDR3: CASSLTSEGYEQYF
DNA: TGTGCCAGCAGTTTGACTAGCGAGGGCTACGAGCAGTACTTC

V: TRBV27
J: TRBJ2-7
length: 19
size: .
D: TRBD2
CDR3: CASSPDSRTSGREPYEQYF
DNA: TGTGCCAGCAGTCCGGACAGCCGAACTAGCGGACGGGAGCCCTACGAGCAGTACTTC

V: TRBV9
J: TRBJ2-3
length: 16
size: .
D: .
CDR3: CASSVGTGKVTDTQYF
DNA: TGTGCCAGCAGCGTAGGAACAGGAAAGGTGACAGATACGCAGTATTTT

V: TRBV7-8
J: TRBJ2-3
length: 17
size: .
D: TRBD2
CDR3: CASSPTSGGARTDTQYF
DNA: TGTGCCAGCAGCCCGACTAGCGGGGGGGCTCGCACAGATACGCAGTATTTT

V: TRBV7-9
J: TRBJ2-2
length: 13
size: .
D: .
CDR3: CASSLGNTGELFF
DNA: TGTGCCAGCAGCTTAGGAAACACCGGGGAGCTGTTTTTT

V: TRBV6-5
J: TRBJ2-2
length: 14
size: .
D: TRBD1
CDR3: CASSPGGSTGELFF
DNA: TGTGCCAGCAGCCCAGGGGGCTCCACCGGGGAGCTGTTTTTT

V: TRBV11-2
J: TRBJ2-2
length: 18
size: once
D: .
CDR3: CASTPRRDPLTNTGELFF
DNA: TGTGCCAGCACCCCCAGACGGGACCCACTAACGAACACCGGGGAGCTGTTTTTT

V: TRBV19
J: TRBJ1-1
length: 13
size: .
D: .
CDR3: CASIPGGYAEAFF
DNA: TGTGCCAGTATACCGGGGGGGTACGCTGAAGCTTTCTTT

V: TRBV19
J: TRBJ2-2
length: 17
size: .
D: TRBD1
CDR3: CASSIAPTGGNTGELFF
DNA: TGTGCCAGTAGTATAGCCCCGACAGGGGGAAACACCGGGGAGCTGTTTTTT

V: TRBV28
J: TRBJ2-3
length: 17
size: .
D: TRBD2
CDR3: CASSYGGTSGITDTQYF
DNA: TGTGCCAGCAGCTATGGGGGAACTAGCGGGATTACAGATACGCAGTATTTT

V: TRBV10-3
J: TRBJ2-1
length: 18
size: .
D: TRBD1
CDR3: CAISESLTGGIGYNEQFF
DNA: TGTGCCATCAGTGAGTCTCTCACAGGGGGCATCGGCTACAATGAGCAGTTCTTC

V: TRBV5-1
J: TRBJ1-1
length: 14
size: .
D: .
CDR3: CASSLGGGNTEAFF
DNA: TGCGCCAGCAGCTTGGGCGGGGGGAACACTGAAGCTTTCTTT

V: TRBV7-3
J: TRBJ1-1
length: 15
size: .
D: .
CDR3: CASSPLQGPGTEAFF
DNA: TGTGCCAGCAGCCCCCTCCAGGGGCCAGGGACTGAAGCTTTCTTT

V: TRBV5-4
J: TRBJ2-1
length: 12
size: .
D: .
CDR3: CASSFSNNEQFF
DNA: TGTGCCAGCAGCTTTTCAAACAATGAGCAGTTCTTC

V: TRBV12-1
J: TRBJ1-5
length: 19
size: .
D: .
CDR3: CASSFVPLRAPNSNQPQHF
DNA: TGTGCCAGCAGCTTTGTGCCTCTCCGGGCACCTAATAGCAATCAGCCCCAGCATTTT

V: TRBV27
J: TRBJ2-7
length: 14
size: .
D: TRBD1
CDR3: CASRPTGGSWEQYF
DNA: TGTGCCAGCAGACCGACAGGGGGGAGTTGGGAGCAGTACTTC

V: TRBV29-1
J: TRBJ2-7
length: 13
size: .
D: TRBD2
CDR3: CSARGGGPDEQYF
DNA: TGCAGCGCCCGGGGGGGAGGGCCCGACGAGCAGTACTTC

V: TRBV27
J: TRBJ2-2
length: 16
size: .
D: .
CDR3: CASSPLSFARNGELFF
DNA: TGTGCCAGCAGTCCGCTTTCCTTTGCGCGCAACGGGGAGCTGTTTTTT

V: TRBV6-5
J: TRBJ1-1
length: 12
size: .
D: .
CDR3: CASSYGGTEAFF
DNA: TGTGCCAGCAGTTACGGGGGGACTGAAGCTTTCTTT

V: TRBV18
J: TRBJ2-7
length: 14
size: .
D: .
CDR3: CASSPPGLNYEQYF
DNA: TGTGCCAGCTCACCACCGGGACTCAACTACGAGCAGTACTTC

V: TRBV7-2
J: TRBJ1-4
length: 16
size: .
D: .
CDR3: CASSLEGQATNEKLFF
DNA: TGTGCCAGCAGCTTAGAGGGACAAGCAACTAATGAAAAACTGTTTTTT

V: TRBV5-5
J: TRBJ1-1
length: 13
size: few
D: .
CDR3: CASSFEGDAEAFF
DNA: TGTGCCAGCAGCTTTGAGGGGGACGCCGAAGCTTTCTTT

V: TRBV11-3
J: TRBJ2-7
length: 15
size: .
D: .
CDR3: CASSLAVGISAEQYF
DNA: TGTGCCAGCAGCTTAGCAGTTGGGATTTCGGCCGAGCAGTACTTC

V: TRBV27
J: TRBJ2-1
length: 13
size: .
D: .
CDR3: CASSLPRRNEQFF
DNA: TGTGCCAGCAGTTTACCAAGAAGAAATGAGCAGTTCTTC

V: TRBV5-6
J: TRBJ2-1
length: 15
size: .
D: .
CDR3: CASSLGGGPYNEQFF
DNA: TGTGCCAGCAGCTTGGGAGGGGGGCCCTACAATGAGCAGTTCTTC

V: TRBV27
J: TRBJ2-7
length: 16
size: .
D: .
CDR3: CASSLSGGGMSYEQYF
DNA: TGTGCCAGCAGTTTATCAGGAGGGGGCATGTCCTACGAGCAGTACTTC

V: TRBV29-1
J: TRBJ1-1
length: 11
size: few
D: .
CDR3: CSVQDKPEAFF
DNA: TGCAGCGTTCAGGACAAGCCTGAAGCTTTCTTT

V: TRBV6-1
J: TRBJ2-3
length: 14
size: .
D: .
CDR3: CASSIDRGTDTQYF
DNA: TGTGCCAGCAGCATAGACCGGGGGACAGATACGCAGTATTTT